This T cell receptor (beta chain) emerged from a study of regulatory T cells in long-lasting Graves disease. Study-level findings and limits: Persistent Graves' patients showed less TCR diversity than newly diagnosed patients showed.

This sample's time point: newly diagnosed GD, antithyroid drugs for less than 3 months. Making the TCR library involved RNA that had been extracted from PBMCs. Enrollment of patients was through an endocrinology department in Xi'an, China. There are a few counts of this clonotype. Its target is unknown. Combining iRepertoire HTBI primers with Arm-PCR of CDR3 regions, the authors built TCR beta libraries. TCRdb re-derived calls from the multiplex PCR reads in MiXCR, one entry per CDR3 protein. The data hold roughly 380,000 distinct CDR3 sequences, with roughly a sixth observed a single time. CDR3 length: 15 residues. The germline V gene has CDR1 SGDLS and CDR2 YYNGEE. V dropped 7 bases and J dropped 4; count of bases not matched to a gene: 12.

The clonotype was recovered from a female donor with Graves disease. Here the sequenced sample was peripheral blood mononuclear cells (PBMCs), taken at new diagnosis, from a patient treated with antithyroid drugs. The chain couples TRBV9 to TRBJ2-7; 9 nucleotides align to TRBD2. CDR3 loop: CASGGGVGAGYEQYF. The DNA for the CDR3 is TGTGCCAGCGGCGGGGGGGTAGGGGCCGGATACGAGCAGTACTTC. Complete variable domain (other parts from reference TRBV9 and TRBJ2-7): DSGVTQTPKHLITATGQRVTLRCSPRSGDLSVYWYQQSLDQGLQFLIQYYNGEERAKGNILERFSAQQFPDLHSELNLSSLELGDSALYFCASGGGVGAGYEQYFGPGTRLTVT.